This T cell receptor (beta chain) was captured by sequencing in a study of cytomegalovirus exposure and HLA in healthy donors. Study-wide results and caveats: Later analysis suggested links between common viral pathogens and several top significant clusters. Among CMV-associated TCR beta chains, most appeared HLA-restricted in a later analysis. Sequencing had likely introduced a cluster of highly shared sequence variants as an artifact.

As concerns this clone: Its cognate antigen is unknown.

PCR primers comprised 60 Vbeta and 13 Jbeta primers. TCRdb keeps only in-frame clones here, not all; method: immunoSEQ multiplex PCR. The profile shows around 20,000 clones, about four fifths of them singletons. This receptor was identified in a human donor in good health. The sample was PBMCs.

CDR3 DNA: TGTGCCAGCAGACTAGCGGGATCCTACAATGAGCAGTTCTTC. This translates into CASRLAGSYNEQFF. The rearrangement uses TRBV2 and TRBJ2-1; 10 bases agree with TRBD2. This CDR3 region has 14 residues. V shed 6 bases, J shed 1 base, and the junction held 0 bases outside the gene matches. CDR1 and CDR2 from the germline V gene are SNHLY and FYNNEI.